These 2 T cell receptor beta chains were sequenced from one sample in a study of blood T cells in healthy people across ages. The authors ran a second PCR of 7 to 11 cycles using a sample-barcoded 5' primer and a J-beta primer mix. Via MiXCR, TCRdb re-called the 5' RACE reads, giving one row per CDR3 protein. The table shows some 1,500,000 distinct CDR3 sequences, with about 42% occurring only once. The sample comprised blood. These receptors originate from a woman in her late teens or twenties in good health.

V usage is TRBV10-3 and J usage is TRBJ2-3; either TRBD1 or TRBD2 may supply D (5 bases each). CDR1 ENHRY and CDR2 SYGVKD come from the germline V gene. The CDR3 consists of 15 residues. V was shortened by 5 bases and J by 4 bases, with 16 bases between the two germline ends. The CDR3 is CAISPRDQVADTQYF. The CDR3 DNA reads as TGTGCCATCAGTCCTAGGGACCAGGTGGCAGATACGCAGTATTTT.

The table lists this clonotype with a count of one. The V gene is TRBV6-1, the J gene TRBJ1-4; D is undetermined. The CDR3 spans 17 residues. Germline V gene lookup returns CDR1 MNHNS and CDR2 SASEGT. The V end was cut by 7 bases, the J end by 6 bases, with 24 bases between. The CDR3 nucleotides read TGTGCCAGCACCGCCTCGCTGGGCTCCGGTTGGGATGAAAAACTGTTTTTT. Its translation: CASTASLGSGWDEKLFF.